This T cell receptor (beta chain) was recovered during a study of CD8+CD57+ T cells in acquired aplastic anemia (dated by TCRdb to the late 2010s). Study-level background: On average, sorted CD4+ and CD8+ cells yielded about 3 ug of extracted DNA, with a range of roughly 0.19 to 27.4 ug. CD8+CD57+ expansion was defined as frequency above the mean frequency observed in healthy subjects.

Patients chosen for sequencing had shown expansion of CD8+CD57+ cells by flow cytometry. All patients had severe acquired aplastic anemia diagnosed by International Study of Aplastic Anemia and Agranulocytosis and Camitta criteria. Patients had received no therapy at the time of blood sampling. In the study, sorted CD4+ and CD8+ blood T cells from patients with severe aplastic anemia and from healthy subjects underwent deep sequencing of TCR repertoires. Patients were enrolled in the USA under clinicaltrials.gov protocols 00001620, 01623167, 00001397, 00071045, 00081523 and 00961064. Ficoll-Paque density gradient centrifugation was used to isolate peripheral blood mononuclear cells. Before DNA extraction, CD4+ and CD8+ T cells were sorted by FACS or by magnetic beads. Based on the germline V gene, the CDR1 and CDR2 sequences are SGHNT and YENEEA. The CDR3 measures 14 amino acids from cysteine to phenylalanine. The kept DNA is CDR3 alone, 42 bases in frame from the first base. Here V drops 4 bases and J drops 3 bases, and the junction holds 3 bases not matched to any gene.

Genomic DNA was used as template for profiling of TCR beta VDJ combinations and CDR3 sequences. TCR repertoire sequencing was run on an Illumina HiSeq 2000. The study's own analysis went as follows. Repertoire assessment relied on Simpson's diversity index, CDR3 size and DJ length profiles, and TRBV/TRBJ rearrangement plots. Whichever DNA sequence was most abundant in the deep sequencing data was defined as the immunodominant clone. CDR3 amino acid sequences were screened for sharing across subjects and were compared with published repertoires and the VDJdb database. The public reads were reprocessed in TCRdb via fastp at Q25 and MiXCR, keeping in-frame beta chains. Identical CDR3 protein sequences are pooled into one entry, listed with their most common genes and DNA. The V and J calls shown here were made by TCRdb, not taken from the authors' results. Present in this sample are approximately 180,000 distinct CDR3 sequences, more than 60% of which were seen just once. The top ten clonotypes cover about 42% of the sample.

This clonotype has ten or more counts. Its antigen is unknown. Within one base of it there is no much larger clone, and no base qualities were kept. Points the paper makes about the study in general: Although 25 to 30 CD8+ CDR3 sequences were shared by patients and controls, these sequences appeared highly expressed in patients and within the immunodominant clones of patients. CD8+ Simpson's diversity did not differ significantly between patients and healthy controls (P=0.060).

The sample taken for sequencing was sorted CD4+, CD8+, or CD8+CD57+ T cells (not recorded which) from PBMCs. This sequence was found in a human donor with aplastic anemia. The sequence is built from TRBV11-3 and TRBJ2-7; 10 junctional bases match TRBD1. Here the CDR3 is given as CASSCRDRGYEQYF. The nucleotide sequence reads TGTGCCAGCAGCTGCAGGGACAGGGGCTACGAGCAGTACTTC.